This T cell receptor (beta chain) was captured by sequencing in a study of blood T cells in healthy people across ages. Study summary: In model experiments, template switching was able to capture about one barcoded beta molecule for every two T cells that were present. Study-level findings and limits: Per million T cells, TCR beta diversity dropped about linearly as age rose.

This clonotype was seen at least ten times. Its antigen remains unknown. Primers used in a second PCR of roughly 7 to 11 cycles were a sample-barcoded 5' primer and a J-beta primer mix. MiXCR was run by TCRdb on the 5' RACE reads, yielding one entry per CDR3 protein. The table shows hundreds of thousands of distinct CDR3 sequences, with around half occurring only once. CDR3 length equals 11 residues. The germline V gene encodes CDR1 SQVTM and CDR2 ANQGSEA. V was pared by 3 bases and J by 9 bases, with 11 bases between. Sequenced sample: blood. This rearrangement joins TRBV29-1 to TRBJ2-5; the D is unclear. This receptor was obtained from a woman in her sixties or seventies in good health. For the CDR3, the DNA is TGCAGCGTTGACCCGCCTGGAGCCCAGTACTTC. As protein: CSVDPPGAQYF.